Presented here are 5 T cell receptor beta chains from one specimen sequenced in a study of radiotherapy plus CTLA-4 blockade in lung cancer. Sequencing was performed with immunoSEQ multiplex PCR; in TCRdb, only in-frame clones are kept and a portion is missing. Among some 30,000 clones listed, 70% to 80% were seen once. The sample consisted of peripheral blood, taken from a patient treated with radiotherapy plus ipilimumab. These receptors were obtained from a human donor with non-small cell lung cancer that progressed on radiotherapy plus ipilimumab.

V gene TRBV9 combines with J gene TRBJ2-2; possible D gene TRBD1, 5 bases. The germline V gene encodes CDR1 SGDLS and CDR2 YYNGEE. The CDR3 loop spans 13 amino acids. Trimming stripped 0 bases from V and 7 bases from J, with 7 bases between. CDR3 DNA sequence: TGTGCCAGCAGCGTAGAGGGGTACGGGGAGCTGTTTTTT. It is translated as CASSVEGYGELFF.

The gene calls are TRBV19 and TRBJ1-1; D call uncertain. Trimming pared 4 bases from V and 1 base from J, leaving 10 bases between. The length of the CDR3 is 14 residues. The V gene's germline CDR1 is LNHDA and CDR2 SQIVND (reference sequence). CDR3 in amino acids: CASSTLTENTEAFF. CDR3 DNA sequence: TGTGCCAGTAGTACCCTCACGGAGAACACTGAAGCTTTCTTT.

This clone was seen a single time. The J gene is TRBJ2-7, the V gene TRBV7-2, with 11 positions matching TRBD1. Germline loops: CDR1 SGHTA, CDR2 FQGNSA. CDR3 length: 15 residues. V trimming: 4 bases; J trimming: 3 bases; junction bases outside the gene matches: 5. The CDR3 region has the DNA TGTGCCAGCAGCTCCTGGGGGACAGGGGGCTACGAGCAGTACTTC. Translated, it gives CASSSWGTGGYEQYF.

The V call is TRBV5-1, the J call TRBJ1-5; no clear D. The CDR3 spans 15 residues. V was pared by 2 bases and J by 5 bases, with 14 bases between. From germline, CDR1 is SGHRS and CDR2 YFSETQ. CDR3 bases: TGCGCCAGCAGCTTAGCAGGAGCTCCCCATCAGCCCCAGCATTTT. Translated: CASSLAGAPHQPQHF.

The chain is built from TRBV7-3 and TRBJ2-2; TRBD1 aligns across 7 bases. The CDR3 spans 18 residues. V shed 1 base and J 2 bases; nucleotides not matched to a gene: 10. Germline V CDR1 and CDR2: SGHTA, FQGTGA. The CDR3 is CASSLRGTGVFNTGELFF. In DNA form, the CDR3 reads TGTGCCAGCAGCTTAAGGGGAACAGGGGTCTTCAACACCGGGGAGCTGTTTTTT.